Below, 4 T cell receptor beta chains from the same sample are listed, as sequenced in a study. Cells sorted as Tregs were CD4+, CD25+ and CD127-/low. TCRdb reprocessed the 5' RACE reads via MiXCR and lists one record per CDR3 protein. This table holds around 55,000 distinct CDR3 sequences, less than 25% found once. The sample comprised tumor-infiltrating Tregs sorted from the breast tumor. The receptors originated from a female donor with breast cancer.

The chain joins TRBV27 to TRBJ2-7, with D perhaps matching TRBD2 (7 bases). Per germline, CDR1 MNHEY and CDR2 SMNVEV (reference sequence). V lost 3 bases, J lost 0 bases, and 18 bases lay in between. The CDR3 has 17 amino acids. Written as DNA, the CDR3 is TGTGCCAGCAGTTTTGCGGGGGCGGAGCGAGACTCCTACGAGCAGTACTTC. Amino acids: CASSFAGAERDSYEQYF.

The rearrangement uses TRBV20-1 and TRBJ2-4; 9 bases are shared with TRBD1. This CDR3 has 14 amino acids. Losses at the gene ends were 5 bases for V and 9 bases for J; bases not matched to a gene: 11. The germline gives CDR1 DFQATT, CDR2 SNEGSKA (reference sequence). The CDR3 loop reads CSAPVAGQGVIQYF. For the CDR3, the DNA is TGCAGTGCTCCCGTTGCGGGACAGGGAGTCATTCAGTACTTC.

The chain links TRBV20-1 to TRBJ1-1; D call uncertain. The CDR3 loop spans 15 amino acids. Per the germline V gene, CDR1 is DFQATT and CDR2 is SNEGSKA (reference sequence). V shed 1 base and J shed 4 bases, with 16 bases lying between them. The CDR3 sequence: CSARAQTLLGTEAFF. Here the CDR3 DNA reads TGCAGTGCTAGAGCCCAGACGCTTCTAGGCACTGAAGCTTTCTTT.

V gene TRBV25-1 combines with J gene TRBJ2-1; a weak D match, TRBD2 (5 bases). The germline gives CDR1 MGHDK, CDR2 SYGVNS. With 4 bases removed from V and 9 bases from J, the gap between germline ends came to 22 bases. This CDR3 region has 16 residues. CDR3 loop: CASSASEPLAAREQFF. For the CDR3, the DNA is TGTGCCAGCAGTGCAAGCGAACCCCTAGCAGCCCGTGAGCAGTTCTTC.